This TCR beta chain was captured by sequencing in a study of T cell responses to AZD1222 COVID-19 vaccine. Produced via immunoSEQ multiplex PCR; TCRdb's table is partial and in-frame only. The sample holds about 42,000 clones; approximately 88% are singletons and the top ten take 18%. The clonotype comes from an adult who received the AZD1222 COVID-19 vaccine. This specimen was peripheral blood, taken 28 days after the second AZD1222 dose.

The CDR3 region has the DNA TGTGCCAGCAGCGCCGGGGTACCCTACAATGAGCAGTTCTTC. Its protein product is CASSAGVPYNEQFF. The rearrangement joins TRBV3-1 (or the pseudogene TRBV3-2) to TRBJ2-1; possible D gene TRBD2, 5 bases. The CDR3 length is 14 residues. The V gene lost 5 bases and the J gene lost 2 bases, with 10 bases spanning the gap. Germline CDR1 LGHDT, CDR2 YNNKEL (reference sequence).